Included here is one T cell receptor beta chain sequence, with context. Its antigen is as yet unknown. V dropped 8 bases and J dropped 1 base, with 5 bases sitting between them. The V gene's germline CDR1 is MDHEN and CDR2 SYDVKM. CDR3 size: 11 residues. Generated by immunoSEQ multiplex PCR, the TCRdb table keeps only in-frame clones and is missing some. This repertoire shows roughly 40,000 clones, over 80% found once; its top ten account for over 20%. The data are from a study of lymphopenia after photon versus proton radiotherapy. General study results and limits: After the lymphocyte nadir, photon-treated repertoires showed oligoclonal expansion, especially of CD8+ Temra cells. Only patients who died were analyzed for survival; proton advantage is unproven. A bigger post-nadir fall in TCR diversity correlated inversely with survival time in deceased patients.

The V and J genes are TRBV28 and TRBJ1-1; no clear D. This clonotype originated in a woman between 70 and 85 years old with pancreatic cancer. The sequences come from peripheral blood, collected from a patient treated with proton-based radiotherapy. The CDR3 loop reads CASEGNTEAFF. CDR3 DNA sequence: TGTGCCAGCGAAGGGAACACTGAAGCTTTCTTT.